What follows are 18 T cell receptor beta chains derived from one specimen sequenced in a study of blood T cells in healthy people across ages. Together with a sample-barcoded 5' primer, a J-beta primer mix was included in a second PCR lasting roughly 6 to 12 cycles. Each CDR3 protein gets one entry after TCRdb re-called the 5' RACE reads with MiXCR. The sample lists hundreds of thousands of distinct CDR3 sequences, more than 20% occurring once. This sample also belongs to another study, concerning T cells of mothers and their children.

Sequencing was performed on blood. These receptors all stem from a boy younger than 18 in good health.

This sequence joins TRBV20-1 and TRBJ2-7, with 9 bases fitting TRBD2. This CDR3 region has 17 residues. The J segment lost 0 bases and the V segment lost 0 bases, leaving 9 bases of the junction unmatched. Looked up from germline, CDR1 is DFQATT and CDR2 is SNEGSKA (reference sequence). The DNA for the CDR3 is TGCAGTGCTAGAGATTTAGCGGGAGCAGGGATCTCCTACGAGCAGTACTTC. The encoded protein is CSARDLAGAGISYEQYF.

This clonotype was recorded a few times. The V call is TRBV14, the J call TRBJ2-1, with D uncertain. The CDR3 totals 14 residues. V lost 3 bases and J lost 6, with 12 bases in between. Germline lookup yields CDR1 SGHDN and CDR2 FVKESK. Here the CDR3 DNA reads TGTGCCAGCAGCCACCCCCAAGGATCCAATGAGCAGTTCTTC. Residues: CASSHPQGSNEQFF.

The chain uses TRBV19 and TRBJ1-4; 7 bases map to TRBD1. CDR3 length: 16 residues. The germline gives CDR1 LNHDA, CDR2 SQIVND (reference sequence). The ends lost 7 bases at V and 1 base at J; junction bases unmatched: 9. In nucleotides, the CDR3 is TGTGCCAGTACCCACAGGGGCAGAGGAACTAATGAAAAACTGTTTTTT. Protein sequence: CASTHRGRGTNEKLFF. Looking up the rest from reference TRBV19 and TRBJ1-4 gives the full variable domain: DGGITQSPKYLFRKEGQNVTLSCEQNLNHDAMYWYRQDPGQGLRLIYYSQIVNDFQKGDIAEGYSVSREKKESFPLTVTSAQKNPTAFYLCASTHRGRGTNEKLFFGSGTQLSVL.

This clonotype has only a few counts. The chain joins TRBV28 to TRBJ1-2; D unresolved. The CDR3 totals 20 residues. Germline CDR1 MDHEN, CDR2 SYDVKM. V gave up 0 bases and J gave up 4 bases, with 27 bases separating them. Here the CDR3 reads CASSLWGRWAVSALSYGYTF. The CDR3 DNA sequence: TGTGCCAGCAGTTTATGGGGGAGATGGGCAGTCAGTGCCCTCAGCTATGGCTACACCTTC.

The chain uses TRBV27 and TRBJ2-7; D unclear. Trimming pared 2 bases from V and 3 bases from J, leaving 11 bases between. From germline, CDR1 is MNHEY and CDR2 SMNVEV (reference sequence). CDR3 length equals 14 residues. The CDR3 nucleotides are TGTGCCAGCAGTTTAGCCCCCCAAAGCTACGAGCAGTACTTC. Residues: CASSLAPQSYEQYF.

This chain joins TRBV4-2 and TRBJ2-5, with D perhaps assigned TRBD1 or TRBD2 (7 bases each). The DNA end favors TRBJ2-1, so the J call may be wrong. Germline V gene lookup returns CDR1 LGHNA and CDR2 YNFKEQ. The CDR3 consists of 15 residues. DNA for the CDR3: TGTGCCAGCAGCCAAGGGGAGGGGGCGGTCAATGAGCAGTTCTTC. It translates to CASSQGEGAVNEQFF.

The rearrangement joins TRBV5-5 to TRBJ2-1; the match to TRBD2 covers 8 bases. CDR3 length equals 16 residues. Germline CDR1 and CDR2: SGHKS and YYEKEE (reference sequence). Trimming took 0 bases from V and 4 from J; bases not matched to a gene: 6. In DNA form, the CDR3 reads TGTGCCAGCAGCTTGGGACTAGCGACCTCTTACAATGAGCAGTTCTTC. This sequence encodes CASSLGLATSYNEQFF.

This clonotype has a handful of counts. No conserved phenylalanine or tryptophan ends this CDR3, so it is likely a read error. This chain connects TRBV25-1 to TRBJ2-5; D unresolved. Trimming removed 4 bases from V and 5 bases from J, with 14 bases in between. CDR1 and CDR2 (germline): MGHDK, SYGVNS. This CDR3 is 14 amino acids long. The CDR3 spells CASSGWTLDETQYL. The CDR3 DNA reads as TGTGCCAGCAGTGGCTGGACCCTGGACGAGACCCAGTACCTC.

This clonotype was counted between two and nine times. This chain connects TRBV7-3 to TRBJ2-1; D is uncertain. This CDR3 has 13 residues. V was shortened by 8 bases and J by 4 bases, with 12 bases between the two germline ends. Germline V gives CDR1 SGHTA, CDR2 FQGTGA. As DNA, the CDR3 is TGTGCCAGCGCTCGTGAGGTTTACAATGAGCAGTTCTTC. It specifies CASAREVYNEQFF.

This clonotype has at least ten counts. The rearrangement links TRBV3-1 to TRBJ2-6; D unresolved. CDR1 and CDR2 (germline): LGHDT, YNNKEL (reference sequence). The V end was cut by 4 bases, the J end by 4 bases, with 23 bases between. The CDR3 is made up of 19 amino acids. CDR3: CASSLRAALSPLGANVLTF. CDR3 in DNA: TGTGCCAGCAGCCTTAGGGCCGCCCTTAGCCCCCTCGGGGCCAACGTCCTGACTTTC.

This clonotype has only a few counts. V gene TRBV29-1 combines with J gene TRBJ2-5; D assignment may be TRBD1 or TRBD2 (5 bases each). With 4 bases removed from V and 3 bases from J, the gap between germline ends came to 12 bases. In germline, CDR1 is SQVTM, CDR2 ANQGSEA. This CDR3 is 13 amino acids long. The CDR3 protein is CSVGTGTEETQYF. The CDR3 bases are TGCAGCGTTGGGACCGGGACGGAAGAGACCCAGTACTTC.

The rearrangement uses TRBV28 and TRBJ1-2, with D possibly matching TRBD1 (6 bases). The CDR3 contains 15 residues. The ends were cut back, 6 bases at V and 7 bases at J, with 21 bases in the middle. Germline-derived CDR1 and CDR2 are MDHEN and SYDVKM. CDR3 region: CASSGRLGASSGYTF. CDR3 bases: TGTGCCAGCAGCGGGCGGCTGGGGGCTTCGAGTGGCTACACCTTC.

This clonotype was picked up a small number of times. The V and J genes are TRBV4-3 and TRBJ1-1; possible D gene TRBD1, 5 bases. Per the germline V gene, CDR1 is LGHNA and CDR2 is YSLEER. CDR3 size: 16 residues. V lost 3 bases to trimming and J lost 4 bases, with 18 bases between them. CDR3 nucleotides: TGCGCCAGCAGCCACCTTCGGGGGGATGGGTTCACTGAAGCTTTCTTT. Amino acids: CASSHLRGDGFTEAFF.

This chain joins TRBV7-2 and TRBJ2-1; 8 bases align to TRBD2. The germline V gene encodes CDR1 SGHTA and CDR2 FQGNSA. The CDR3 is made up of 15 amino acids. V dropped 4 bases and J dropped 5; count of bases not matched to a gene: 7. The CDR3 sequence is CASSSQRGRDNEQFF. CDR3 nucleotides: TGTGCCAGCAGCTCCCAGCGGGGGAGGGACAATGAGCAGTTCTTC.

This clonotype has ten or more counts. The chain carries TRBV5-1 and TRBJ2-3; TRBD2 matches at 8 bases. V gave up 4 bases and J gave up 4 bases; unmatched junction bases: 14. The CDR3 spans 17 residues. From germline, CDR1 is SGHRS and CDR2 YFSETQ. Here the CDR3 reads CASSLFSAGGGPDTQYF. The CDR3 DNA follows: TGCGCCAGCAGCCTTTTTTCGGCGGGAGGAGGGCCAGATACGCAGTATTTT. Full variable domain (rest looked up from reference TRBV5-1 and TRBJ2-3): KAGVTQTPRYLIKTRGQQVTLSCSPISGHRSVSWYQQTPGQGLQFLFEYFSETQRNKGNFPGRFSGRQFSNSRSEMNVSTLELGDSALYLCASSLFSAGGGPDTQYFGPGTRLTVL.

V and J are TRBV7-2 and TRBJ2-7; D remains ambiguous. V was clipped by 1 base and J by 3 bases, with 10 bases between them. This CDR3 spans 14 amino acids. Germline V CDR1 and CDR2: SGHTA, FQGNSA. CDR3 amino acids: CASSLVAEFYEQYF. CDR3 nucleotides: TGTGCCAGCAGCTTAGTGGCGGAGTTCTACGAGCAGTACTTC.

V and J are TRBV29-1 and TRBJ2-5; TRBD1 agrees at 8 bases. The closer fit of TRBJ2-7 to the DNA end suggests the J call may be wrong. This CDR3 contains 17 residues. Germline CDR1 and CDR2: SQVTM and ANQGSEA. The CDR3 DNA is TGCAGCGTTACCGAGACAGGGGTCCAACTCGCTCCCTACGAGCAGTACTTC. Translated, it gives CSVTETGVQLAPYEQYF.

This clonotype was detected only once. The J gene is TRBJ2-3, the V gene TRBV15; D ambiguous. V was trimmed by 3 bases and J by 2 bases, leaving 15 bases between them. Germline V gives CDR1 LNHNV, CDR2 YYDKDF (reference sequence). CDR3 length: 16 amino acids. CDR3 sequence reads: CATSSWTEGNTDTQYF. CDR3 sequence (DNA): TGTGCCACCAGCAGTTGGACGGAAGGCAACACAGATACGCAGTATTTT.